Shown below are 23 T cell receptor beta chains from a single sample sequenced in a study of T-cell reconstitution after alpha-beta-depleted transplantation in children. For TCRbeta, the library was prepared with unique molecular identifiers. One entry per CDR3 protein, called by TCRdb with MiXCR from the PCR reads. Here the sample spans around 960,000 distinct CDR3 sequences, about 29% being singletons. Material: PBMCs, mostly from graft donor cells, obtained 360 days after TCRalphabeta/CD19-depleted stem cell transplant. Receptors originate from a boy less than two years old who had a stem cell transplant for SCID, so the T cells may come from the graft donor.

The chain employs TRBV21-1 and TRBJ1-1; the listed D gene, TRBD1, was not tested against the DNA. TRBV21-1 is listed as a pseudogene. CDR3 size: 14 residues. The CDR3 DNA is TGTGCCAGCAGCAAGCACAGGGGTAACACTGAAGCTTTCTTT. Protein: CASSKHRGNTEAFF.

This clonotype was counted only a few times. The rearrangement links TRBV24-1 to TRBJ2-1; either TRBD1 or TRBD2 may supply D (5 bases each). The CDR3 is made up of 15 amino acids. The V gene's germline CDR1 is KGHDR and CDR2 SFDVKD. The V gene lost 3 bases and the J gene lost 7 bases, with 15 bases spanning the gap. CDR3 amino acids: CATSDQAGWGNEQFF. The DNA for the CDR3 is TGTGCCACCAGTGATCAGGCAGGATGGGGGAATGAGCAGTTCTTC.

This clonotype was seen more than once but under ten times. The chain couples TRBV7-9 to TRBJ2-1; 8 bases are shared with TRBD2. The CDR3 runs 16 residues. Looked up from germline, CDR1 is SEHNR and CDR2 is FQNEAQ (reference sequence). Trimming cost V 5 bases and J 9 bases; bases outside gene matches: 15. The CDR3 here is CASSLRTSRVLSEQFF. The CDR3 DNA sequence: TGTGCCAGCAGCCTACGGACTAGCAGGGTTTTGTCTGAGCAGTTCTTC.

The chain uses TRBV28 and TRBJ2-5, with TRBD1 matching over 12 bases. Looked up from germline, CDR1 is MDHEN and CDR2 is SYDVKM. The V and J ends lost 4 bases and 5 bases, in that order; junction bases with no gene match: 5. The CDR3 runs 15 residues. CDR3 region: CASSSGQGARETQYF. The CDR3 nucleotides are TGTGCCAGCAGTTCGGGACAGGGGGCACGGGAGACCCAGTACTTC. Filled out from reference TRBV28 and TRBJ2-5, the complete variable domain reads DVKVTQSSRYLVKRTGEKVFLECVQDMDHENMFWYRQDPGLGLRLIYFSYDVKMKEKGDIPEGYSVSREKKERFSLILESASTNQTSMYLCASSSGQGARETQYFGPGTRLLVL.

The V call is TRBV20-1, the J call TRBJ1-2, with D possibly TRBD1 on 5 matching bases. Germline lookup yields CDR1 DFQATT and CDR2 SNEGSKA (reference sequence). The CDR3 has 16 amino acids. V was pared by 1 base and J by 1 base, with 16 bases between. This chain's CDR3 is CSARVGPPGGNYGYTF. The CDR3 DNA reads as TGCAGTGCTAGAGTAGGCCCCCCGGGGGGTAACTATGGCTACACCTTC.

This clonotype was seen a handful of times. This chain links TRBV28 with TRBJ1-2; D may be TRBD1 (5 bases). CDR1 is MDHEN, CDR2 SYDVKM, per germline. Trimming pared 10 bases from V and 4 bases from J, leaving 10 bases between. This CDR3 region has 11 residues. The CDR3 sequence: CATSRVYGYTF. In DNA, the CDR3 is TGTGCCACCAGCAGGGTCTATGGCTACACCTTC.

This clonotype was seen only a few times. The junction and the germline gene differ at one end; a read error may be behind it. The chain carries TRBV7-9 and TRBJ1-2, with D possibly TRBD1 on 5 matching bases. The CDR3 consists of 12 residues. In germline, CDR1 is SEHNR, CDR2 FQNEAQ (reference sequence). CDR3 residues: CASSLAPGTSDF. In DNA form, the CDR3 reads TGTGCCAGCAGCTTAGCCCCCGGGACTTCTGACTTC. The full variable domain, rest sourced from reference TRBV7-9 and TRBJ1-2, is DTGVSQNPRHKITKRGQNVTFRCDPISEHNRLYWYRQTLGQGPEFLTYFQNEAQLEKSRLLSDRFSAERPKGSFSTLEIQRTEQGDSAMYLCASSLAPGTSDFGSGTRLTVV.

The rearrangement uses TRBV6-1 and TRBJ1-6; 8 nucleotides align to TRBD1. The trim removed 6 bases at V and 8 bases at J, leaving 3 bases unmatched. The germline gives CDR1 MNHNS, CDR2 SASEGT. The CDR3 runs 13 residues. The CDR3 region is CASRDRDYSPLHF. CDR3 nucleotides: TGTGCCAGCAGGGACAGGGACTATTCACCCCTCCACTTT.

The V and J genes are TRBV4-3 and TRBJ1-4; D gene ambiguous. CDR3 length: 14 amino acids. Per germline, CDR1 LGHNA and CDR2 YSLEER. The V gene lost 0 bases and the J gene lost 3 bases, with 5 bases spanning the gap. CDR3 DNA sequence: TGCGCCAGCAGCCAAGACCGGTCTAATGAAAAACTGTTTTTT. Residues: CASSQDRSNEKLFF.

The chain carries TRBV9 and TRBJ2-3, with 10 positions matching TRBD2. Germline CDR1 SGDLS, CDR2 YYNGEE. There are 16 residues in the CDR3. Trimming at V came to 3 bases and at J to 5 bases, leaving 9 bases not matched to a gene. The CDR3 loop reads CASSAISGGALDTQYF. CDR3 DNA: TGTGCCAGCAGCGCCATCAGCGGGGGGGCATTAGATACGCAGTATTTT.

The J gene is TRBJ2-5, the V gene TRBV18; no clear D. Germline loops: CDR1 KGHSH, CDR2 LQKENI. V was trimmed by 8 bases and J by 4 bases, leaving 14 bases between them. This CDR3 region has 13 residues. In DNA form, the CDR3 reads TGTGCCAGCAGGGAACTCAGTCTAGAGACCCAGTACTTC. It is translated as CASRELSLETQYF.

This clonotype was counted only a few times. CDR3 coding DNA: TGTGCCAGCAGAACAGGGGGAAGAGGGAACACTGAAGCTTTCTTT. Amino acid sequence: CASRTGGRGNTEAFF. This chain links TRBV6-1 with TRBJ1-1, with 8 bases lining up with TRBD1. This CDR3 has 15 residues. The germline V gene encodes CDR1 MNHNS and CDR2 SASEGT. Trimming took 6 bases from V and 1 from J; bases not matched to a gene: 7.

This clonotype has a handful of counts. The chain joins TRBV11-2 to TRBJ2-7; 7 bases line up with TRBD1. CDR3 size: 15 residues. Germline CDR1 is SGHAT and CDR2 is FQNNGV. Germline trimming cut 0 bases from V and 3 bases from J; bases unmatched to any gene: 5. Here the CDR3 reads CASSLEGGQYYEQYF. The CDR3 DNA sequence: TGTGCCAGCAGCTTAGAAGGGGGACAGTACTACGAGCAGTACTTC.

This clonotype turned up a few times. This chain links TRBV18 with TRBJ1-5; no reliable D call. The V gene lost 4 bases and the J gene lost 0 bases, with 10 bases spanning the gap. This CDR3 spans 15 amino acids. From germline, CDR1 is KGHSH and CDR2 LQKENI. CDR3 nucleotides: TGTGCCAGCTCACTAGAGACAAATAGCAATCAGCCCCAGCATTTT. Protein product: CASSLETNSNQPQHF.

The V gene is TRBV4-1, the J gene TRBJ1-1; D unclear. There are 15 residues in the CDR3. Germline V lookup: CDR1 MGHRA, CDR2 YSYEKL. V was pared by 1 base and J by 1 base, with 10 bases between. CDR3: CASSQGAVPNTEAFF. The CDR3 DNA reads TGCGCCAGCAGCCAAGGAGCGGTTCCGAACACTGAAGCTTTCTTT.

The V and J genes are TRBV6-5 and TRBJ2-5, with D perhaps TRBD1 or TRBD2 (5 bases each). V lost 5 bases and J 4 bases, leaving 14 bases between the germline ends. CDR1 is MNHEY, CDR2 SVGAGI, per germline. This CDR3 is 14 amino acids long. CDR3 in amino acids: CASSTDPGGETQYF. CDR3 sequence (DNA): TGTGCCAGCAGTACCGATCCTGGGGGAGAGACCCAGTACTTC.

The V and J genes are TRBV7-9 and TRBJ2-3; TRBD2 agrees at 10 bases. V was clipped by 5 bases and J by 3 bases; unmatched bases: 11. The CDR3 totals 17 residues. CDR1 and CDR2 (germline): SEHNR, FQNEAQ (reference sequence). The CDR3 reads CASSMPKRGGRTDTQYF. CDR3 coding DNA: TGTGCCAGCAGCATGCCAAAGCGGGGGGGCCGGACAGATACGCAGTATTTT. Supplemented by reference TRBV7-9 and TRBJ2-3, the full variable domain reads DTGVSQNPRHKITKRGQNVTFRCDPISEHNRLYWYRQTLGQGPEFLTYFQNEAQLEKSRLLSDRFSAERPKGSFSTLEIQRTEQGDSAMYLCASSMPKRGGRTDTQYFGPGTRLTVL.

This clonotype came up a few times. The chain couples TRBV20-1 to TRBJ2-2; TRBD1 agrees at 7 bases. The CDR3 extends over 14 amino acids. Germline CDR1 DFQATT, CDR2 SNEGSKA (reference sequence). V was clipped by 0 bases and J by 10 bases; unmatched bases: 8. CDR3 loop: CSARDWGQPKELFF. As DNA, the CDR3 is TGCAGTGCTAGAGATTGGGGACAGCCCAAGGAGCTGTTTTTT.

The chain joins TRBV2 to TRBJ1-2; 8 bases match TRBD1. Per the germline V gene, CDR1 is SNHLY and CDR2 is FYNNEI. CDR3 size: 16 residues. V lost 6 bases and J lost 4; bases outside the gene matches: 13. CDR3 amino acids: CASSDRQGFTGYGYTF. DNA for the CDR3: TGTGCCAGCAGCGATCGACAGGGGTTTACGGGCTATGGCTACACCTTC.

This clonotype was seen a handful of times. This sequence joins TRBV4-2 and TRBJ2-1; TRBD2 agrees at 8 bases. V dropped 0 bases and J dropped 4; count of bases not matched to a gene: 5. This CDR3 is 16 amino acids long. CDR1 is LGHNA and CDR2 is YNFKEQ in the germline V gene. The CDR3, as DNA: TGTGCCAGCAGCCAAGATAGGCGGGGGGTGTACAATGAGCAGTTCTTC. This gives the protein CASSQDRRGVYNEQFF.

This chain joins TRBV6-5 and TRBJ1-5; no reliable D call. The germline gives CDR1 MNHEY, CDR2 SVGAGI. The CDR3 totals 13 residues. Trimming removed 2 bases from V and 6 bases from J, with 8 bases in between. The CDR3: CASSYTSSQPQHF. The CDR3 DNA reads TGTGCCAGCAGTTACACAAGTAGTCAGCCCCAGCATTTT.

The CDR3 DNA follows: TGTGCCAGCACCGTGGACAGGTACTATGGCTACACCTTC. This encodes CASTVDRYYGYTF. The chain recombines TRBV12-3 or TRBV12-4 with TRBJ1-2, with 7 positions matching TRBD1. The CDR3 is 13 residues long. V was pared by 7 bases and J by 3 bases, with 5 bases of the junction left unmatched.

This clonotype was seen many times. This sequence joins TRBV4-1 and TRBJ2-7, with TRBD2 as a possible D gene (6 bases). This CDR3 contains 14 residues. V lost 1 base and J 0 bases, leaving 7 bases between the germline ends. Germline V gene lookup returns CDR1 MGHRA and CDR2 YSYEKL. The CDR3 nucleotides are TGCGCCAGCAGCCAAGTCGGGAGCTCCTACGAGCAGTACTTC. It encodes CASSQVGSSYEQYF.